This T cell receptor (beta chain) was obtained from a study of shared clonotypes between healthy human individuals. Note on this clone: The target antigen is unknown.

CDR1 SGHDT and CDR2 YYEEEE come from the germline V gene. This CDR3 has 14 amino acids. Trimming removed 3 bases from V and 0 bases from J, with 7 bases in between. Study observations and caveats: The diversity represented, both genetic and in exposure history, was limited by few donors.

Once extracted for a subset, genomic DNA was divided evenly among several immunoSEQ plates. Sequenced by immunoSEQ multiplex PCR; TCRdb stores in-frame clones only, minus some. The data contain a few million clones, around nine tenths of them seen just once; the ten biggest clones take up roughly 0.13%. The receptor comes from a man aged 18 to 29 in good health. Sequencing was performed on naive CD4+ T cells sorted from blood. Specified subset: CD45RA+ positively selected. This chain connects TRBV5-6 to TRBJ1-3; D is uncertain. The CDR3, as DNA: TGTGCCAGCAGCTCGACGAGCTCTGGAAACACCATATATTTT. This encodes CASSSTSSGNTIYF.